Here is one TCR beta chain with its context. The antigen remains undetermined. TCRdb's table, derived via immunoSEQ multiplex PCR, lists solely in-frame clones and lacks some. Of about 490,000 clones listed, 81% are singletons. The length of the CDR3 is 14 residues. The V gene's germline CDR1 is SQVTM and CDR2 ANQGSEA. V lost 5 bases and J 1 base, leaving 13 bases between the germline ends. This specimen comes from a study of shared clonotypes between healthy human individuals. Study-level findings and limits: The genetic and exposure-history diversity represented was limited by few donors.

What was sequenced was PBMCs. The rearrangement joins TRBV29-1 to TRBJ2-3; D not resolved. The TCR comes from a woman in her 40s in good health. Some clones in this sample may be carry-over from other donors' samples. CDR3 sequence (DNA): TGCAGCGTTCGGGTAGCTTCTGGCACAGATACGCAGTATTTT. Protein product: CSVRVASGTDTQYF.